The 30 T cell receptor beta chains listed next were all sequenced from one sample in a study of blood T cell repertoires in COVID-19. The data were produced by immunoSEQ multiplex PCR, yet TCRdb's version contains in-frame clones alone and is incomplete. The sample has 170,000 or so clones; about 86% are singletons. Sequencing was performed on peripheral blood. The receptors here all came from a woman between 18 and 29 years old who had recovered from COVID-19.

The gene calls are TRBV7-9 and TRBJ2-1; weak D call: TRBD2 (5 bases). Germline V CDR1 and CDR2: SEHNR, FQNEAQ (reference sequence). This CDR3 is 15 amino acids long. V dropped 2 bases and J dropped 4 bases, with 12 bases sitting between them. The CDR3 coding sequence is TGTGCCAGCAGCTTACGTTCGGGGTTTTACAATGAGCAGTTCTTC. Translation gives CASSLRSGFYNEQFF.

The chain employs TRBV7-9 and TRBJ2-7; 7 bases align to TRBD2. Per the germline V gene, CDR1 is SEHNR and CDR2 is FQNEAQ (reference sequence). The CDR3 covers 14 residues. J was trimmed by 0 bases and V by 5 bases; bases with no gene match: 4. CDR3 DNA: TGTGCCAGCAGCCTGCGGGACTACTCCTACGAGCAGTACTTC. Its protein is CASSLRDYSYEQYF.

This rearrangement joins TRBV3-1 (or the pseudogene TRBV3-2) to TRBJ1-2; 8 nucleotides match TRBD1. Germline CDR1 and CDR2: LGHDT and YNNKEL (reference sequence). Germline trimming cut 6 bases from V and 1 base from J; bases unmatched to any gene: 4. The CDR3 has 14 residues. The CDR3 spells CASRGTGDNYGYTF. As DNA, the CDR3 is TGTGCCAGCAGGGGGACAGGAGATAACTATGGCTACACCTTC.

The rearrangement joins TRBV9 to TRBJ2-2; 7 nucleotides align to TRBD1. The CDR3 is 16 amino acids. The junction had 6 bases not matched to a gene; V was cut back by 3 bases and J by 1 base. Looked up from germline, CDR1 is SGDLS and CDR2 is YYNGEE. The CDR3 DNA reads TGTGCCAGCAGCGACTCCGGGACAGAGAACACCGGGGAGCTGTTTTTT. Amino acid sequence: CASSDSGTENTGELFF.

This chain links TRBV7-2 with TRBJ2-6; possible D gene TRBD2, 5 bases. The CDR3 is made up of 18 amino acids. The V gene's germline CDR1 is SGHTA and CDR2 FQGNSA. V lost 5 bases to trimming and J lost 0 bases, with 17 bases between them. The CDR3 DNA reads TGTGCCAGCAGCCTCCGGGGAGACCAGACCTCTGGGGCCAACGTCCTGACTTTC. Its protein product is CASSLRGDQTSGANVLTF.

The chain has TRBV7-8 and TRBJ1-3; D not certain. The V gene lost 2 bases and the J gene lost 0 bases, with 11 bases spanning the gap. Germline CDR1 SGHVS, CDR2 FQNEAQ. This CDR3 comprises 16 residues. CDR3 DNA: TGTGCCAGCAGCTTACGGCCGGGGATCTCTGGAAACACCATATATTTT. Protein: CASSLRPGISGNTIYF.

The chain combines TRBV4-3 with TRBJ1-1; D remains unclear. This CDR3 is 14 amino acids long. The V gene's germline CDR1 is LGHNA and CDR2 YSLEER. Deletions cut 4 bases from V and 3 bases from J, with 12 bases between. The CDR3 region has the DNA TGCGCCAGCAGCCCCAGAAGACTCTACACTGAAGCTTTCTTT. It encodes CASSPRRLYTEAFF.

The chain uses TRBV10-3 and TRBJ2-3; 9 bases map to TRBD2. The ends lost 5 bases at V and 1 base at J; junction bases unmatched: 4. This CDR3 has 15 amino acids. Germline V gene lookup returns CDR1 ENHRY and CDR2 SYGVKD. CDR3 nucleotides: TGTGCCATCAGTCCCGCTAGCGGGGGCACAGATACGCAGTATTTT. Its translation is CAISPASGGTDTQYF.

This chain uses TRBV5-4 with TRBJ1-3; maybe TRBD1 (5 bases). V was clipped by 1 base and J by 3 bases, with 11 bases between them. This CDR3 contains 15 residues. Germline CDR1 SGHNT, CDR2 YYREEE (reference sequence). The CDR3 region has the DNA TGTGCCAGCAGCTTGATGGGGGGAGATGGAAACACCATATATTTT. Protein sequence: CASSLMGGDGNTIYF. Together with reference TRBV5-4 and TRBJ1-3, the CDR3 gives the full variable domain: ETGVTQSPTHLIKTRGQQVTLRCSSQSGHNTVSWYQQALGQGPQFIFQYYREEENGRGNFPPRFSGLQFPNYSSELNVNALELDDSALYLCASSLMGGDGNTIYFGEGSWLTVV.

This clone was seen only a few times. This chain connects TRBV25-1 to TRBJ1-4, with D unclear. V was shortened by 2 bases and J by 8 bases, with 12 bases between the two germline ends. Germline CDR1 MGHDK, CDR2 SYGVNS. The CDR3 has 14 amino acids. The CDR3 sequence: CASSEGQIREKLFF. For the CDR3, the DNA is TGTGCCAGCAGTGAAGGGCAGATCAGAGAAAAACTGTTTTTT.

The V and J genes are TRBV19 and TRBJ1-4; D is perhaps TRBD1 (5 bases). CDR3 length: 16 residues. From germline, CDR1 is LNHDA and CDR2 SQIVND (reference sequence). V was pared by 5 bases and J by 0 bases, with 13 bases between. The CDR3 is CASSWTIAPTNEKLFF. CDR3 nucleotides: TGTGCCAGTAGTTGGACAATTGCGCCAACTAATGAAAAACTGTTTTTT.

The chain carries TRBV24-1 and TRBJ2-1; 14 positions match TRBD2. Unmatched junction bases numbered 6, after V lost 9 bases and J lost 6 bases. The CDR3 spans 15 residues. The germline CDR1 and CDR2 sequences are KGHDR and SFDVKD. CDR3 sequence: CATEMTSGRVNEQFF. CDR3 nucleotide sequence: TGTGCCACCGAAATGACTAGCGGGAGGGTCAATGAGCAGTTCTTC.

The chain combines TRBV29-1 with TRBJ1-2; D unresolved. The germline V gene has CDR1 SQVTM and CDR2 ANQGSEA. CDR3 length: 14 residues. V was trimmed by 4 bases and J by 0 bases, leaving 12 bases between them. The CDR3 region is CSVVIAATNYGYTF. The CDR3, as DNA: TGCAGCGTTGTCATCGCGGCCACTAACTATGGCTACACCTTC.

This clone was seen once. The CDR3 spells CASSFPGPAKNIQYF. CDR3 coding DNA: TGTGCCAGCAGTTTTCCAGGGCCAGCCAAAAACATTCAGTACTTC. V usage is TRBV3-1 (or the pseudogene TRBV3-2) and J usage is TRBJ2-4; D is possibly TRBD1 (5 bases). This CDR3 region has 15 residues. Germline V gene lookup returns CDR1 LGHDT and CDR2 YNNKEL (reference sequence). Trimming pared 6 bases from V and 0 bases from J, leaving 12 bases between.

J is TRBJ1-6 and V is TRBV5-1; D ambiguous. V was pared by 0 bases and J by 6 bases, with 10 bases between. The CDR3 is 15 amino acids. The V gene's germline CDR1 is SGHRS and CDR2 YFSETQ. CDR3 sequence: CASSLAAGSNSPLHF. The CDR3 DNA reads as TGCGCCAGCAGCTTGGCCGCGGGGTCTAATTCACCCCTCCACTTT.

The chain recombines TRBV30 with TRBJ1-5; D remains ambiguous. The CDR3 has 13 amino acids. V dropped 0 bases and J dropped 5 bases, with 8 bases sitting between them. Germline lookup yields CDR1 GTSNPN and CDR2 SVGIG (reference sequence). CDR3 in amino acids: CAWSVRVDQPQHF. The DNA for the CDR3 is TGTGCCTGGAGTGTAAGAGTCGATCAGCCCCAGCATTTT.

The CDR3 reads CSARADREQYV. The CDR3 coding sequence is TGCAGTGCTAGAGCTGACAGGGAGCAGTACGTC. V gene TRBV20-1 combines with J gene TRBJ2-7; D possibly corresponds to TRBD1 (6 bases). The V end lost 1 base, the J end lost 7 bases, and 8 bases lay between the germline ends. The germline CDR1 and CDR2 sequences are DFQATT and SNEGSKA (reference sequence). The CDR3 runs 11 residues.

The chain recombines TRBV6-2 or TRBV6-3 with TRBJ1-5; D not certain. The CDR3 is 15 residues long. V was cut by 5 bases and J by 0 bases, with 11 bases left in between. The V gene's germline CDR1 is MNHEY and CDR2 SVGEGT. CDR3 nucleotides: TGTGCCAGCAGTGGCATCAAGATTAGCAATCAGCCCCAGCATTTT. Protein: CASSGIKISNQPQHF.

V usage is TRBV4-3 and J usage is TRBJ1-1; a weak D match, TRBD1 (6 bases). CDR1 and CDR2 from the germline V gene are LGHNA and YSLEER. This CDR3 spans 15 amino acids. The V gene lost 0 bases and the J gene lost 7 bases, with 15 bases spanning the gap. This CDR3 reads CASSQDGGGGFEAFF. CDR3 bases: TGCGCCAGCAGCCAAGACGGAGGGGGGGGTTTTGAAGCTTTCTTT.

This clone was found once. The rearrangement joins TRBV9 to TRBJ2-1; D perhaps matches TRBD2 (5 bases). V was shortened by 0 bases and J by 6 bases, with 16 bases between the two germline ends. Germline assignment: CDR1 SGDLS and CDR2 YYNGEE. The CDR3 is made up of 16 amino acids. CDR3 amino acids: CASSVDGLAVINEQFF. In nucleotides, the CDR3 is TGTGCCAGCAGCGTAGACGGACTCGCTGTGATCAATGAGCAGTTCTTC.

This clone was picked up one time. The V gene is TRBV19, the J gene TRBJ1-2, with D perhaps matching TRBD1 (6 bases). Trimming pared 5 bases from V and 4 bases from J, leaving 14 bases between. Germline V gene lookup returns CDR1 LNHDA and CDR2 SQIVND (reference sequence). The CDR3 has 14 residues. The CDR3 is CASSHRVESYGYTF. The CDR3 bases are TGTGCCAGTAGTCACAGGGTTGAGAGCTATGGCTACACCTTC.

The genes are TRBV5-1 and TRBJ1-3; D is unclear. The CDR3 has 13 amino acids. V lost 0 bases and J lost 4, with 5 bases in between. Germline-derived CDR1 and CDR2 are SGHRS and YFSETQ. The CDR3 DNA reads TGCGCCAGCAGCTTGGCCCTGGGAAACACCATATATTTT. It encodes CASSLALGNTIYF.

CDR3 sequence: CASSPAGTIEKLFF. CDR3 DNA sequence: TGCGCCAGCAGCCCAGCAGGAACCATTGAAAAACTGTTTTTT. This chain uses TRBV4-3 with TRBJ1-4; D ambiguous. Germline V gene lookup returns CDR1 LGHNA and CDR2 YSLEER. Trimming took off 4 bases at V and 7 bases at J, with 13 bases between the two ends. This CDR3 contains 14 residues.

The V and J genes are TRBV2 and TRBJ2-2, with D maybe TRBD2 (5 bases). Germline V gene data show CDR1 as SNHLY and CDR2 as FYNNEI. CDR3 length equals 15 residues. Between the trimmed V and J ends, which lost 6 bases and 2 bases, there was a span of 13 bases. The CDR3 nucleotides read TGTGCCAGCAGACCACTAAGCGGTAACACCGGGGAGCTGTTTTTT. This codes for CASRPLSGNTGELFF.

The V call is TRBV10-3, the J call TRBJ2-7; TRBD2 aligns across 7 bases. The CDR3 sequence is 16 residues long. The J segment lost 4 bases and the V segment lost 3 bases, leaving 12 bases of the junction unmatched. Germline values: CDR1 ENHRY, CDR2 SYGVKD. CDR3: CAISDPSLSGTYEQYV. In DNA form, the CDR3 reads TGTGCCATCAGTGACCCGAGTTTGAGCGGGACTTACGAGCAGTACGTC.

DNA of the CDR3: TGTGCCAGCAGCTTAGAGGGGTCCCCTGAAGCTTTCTTT. This codes for CASSLEGSPEAFF. The chain carries TRBV7-9 and TRBJ1-1; possibly TRBD1 for D (5 bases). V lost 1 base, J lost 6 bases, and 9 bases lay in between. From germline, CDR1 is SEHNR and CDR2 FQNEAQ (reference sequence). This CDR3 is 13 amino acids long.

The chain uses TRBV7-3 and TRBJ2-1, with a tentative D call TRBD2 (6 bases). The V end lost 5 bases, the J end lost 5 bases, and 13 bases lay between the germline ends. The V gene's germline CDR1 is SGHTA and CDR2 FQGTGA. This CDR3 is 14 amino acids long. The CDR3 DNA reads as TGTGCCAGCAGCCTGGGACTGGGGGACAATGAGCAGTTCTTC. As protein: CASSLGLGDNEQFF.

V is TRBV2 and J is TRBJ1-4; 9 positions agree with TRBD1. Trimming at V came to 6 bases and at J to 6 bases, leaving 5 bases not matched to a gene. This CDR3 is built from 14 residues. The germline CDR1 and CDR2 sequences are SNHLY and FYNNEI. CDR3 bases: TGTGCCAGCAGGGGGACAGGGAATTATGAAAAACTGTTTTTT. It yields the protein CASRGTGNYEKLFF. The variable domain in full, completed from reference TRBV2 and TRBJ1-4, reads EPEVTQTPSHQVTQMGQEVILRCVPISNHLYFYWYRQILGQKVEFLVSFYNNEISEKSEIFDDQFSVERPDGSNFTLKIRSTKLEDSAMYFCASRGTGNYEKLFFGSGTQLSVL.

This clone has a handful of counts. This sequence joins TRBV4-1 and TRBJ2-2; 8 bases map to TRBD2. This CDR3 is 18 amino acids long. J lost 0 bases, V lost 0 bases, and 6 bases had no gene match. Per germline, CDR1 MGHRA and CDR2 YSYEKL. The CDR3 sequence is CASSQDRPGGANTGELFF. Written as DNA, the CDR3 is TGCGCCAGCAGCCAAGATCGCCCGGGAGGGGCGAACACCGGGGAGCTGTTTTTT.

The chain carries TRBV7-9 and TRBJ2-7; TRBD2 is a possible D gene (6 bases). CDR3 length: 14 amino acids. The V end lost 5 bases, the J end lost 0 bases, and 11 bases lay between the germline ends. The germline gives CDR1 SEHNR, CDR2 FQNEAQ (reference sequence). The CDR3 nucleotides are TGTGCCAGCAGCCCGGGACTCAGCTCCTACGAGCAGTACGTC. Residues: CASSPGLSSYEQYV.